The rows below give T cell receptor beta chains drawn from one sample of a study of T cells after posttransplantation cyclophosphamide. This table comes from immunoSEQ multiplex PCR, and its TCRdb copy is limited to in-frame clones, with some not included. The data contain about 15,000 clones, about four fifths of them seen just once; the ten biggest clones take up about 4.7%. The sequences come from PBMCs, collected 350 to 400 days after allogeneic stem cell transplant with calcineurin inhibitor and methotrexate. These receptors came from a male patient aged 18-29 years who received an allogeneic stem cell transplant from a related donor, was CMV-positive, and had no GVHD. The T cells may come from the graft donor. Each CDR3 is given with its conserved first and last residue. The D gene is left open where the match is weak. For some rows the clone size is stated as once, few or many, or as a class when expanded; others skip it.

clone size: NA
D gene: TRBD1
J gene: TRBJ1-1
V gene: TRBV15
CDR3 DNA: TGTGCCACCAGCACGGGACAGAGAATGAACACTGAAGCTTTCTTT
CDR3 protein: CATSTGQRMNTEAFF

clone size: NA
D gene: TRBD2
J gene: TRBJ2-3
V gene: TRBV7-2
CDR3 DNA: TGTGCCAGCAGCTACCAGACTAGCGGAGATACGCAGTATTTT
CDR3 protein: CASSYQTSGDTQYF

clone size: NA
D gene: TRBD1
J gene: TRBJ2-1
V gene: TRBV6-5
CDR3 DNA: TGTGCCAGCAGTTACCCCCGGGACAGGGGGCTGGGGGAGCAGTTCTTC
CDR3 protein: CASSYPRDRGLGEQFF

clone size: NA
D gene: NA
J gene: TRBJ2-1
V gene: TRBV4-3
CDR3 DNA: TGCGCCAGCAGCCAAGAGGCGGCAGCGTTAGGCGGTGAGCAGTTCTTC
CDR3 protein: CASSQEAAALGGEQFF

clone size: NA
D gene: TRBD1
J gene: TRBJ1-1
V gene: TRBV5-1
CDR3 DNA: TGCGCCAGCAGCTTGAATTGGGGACAGAGGAACACTGAAGCTTTCTTT
CDR3 protein: CASSLNWGQRNTEAFF

clone size: few
D gene: NA
J gene: TRBJ1-5
V gene: TRBV5-4
CDR3 DNA: TGTGCCAGCAGCCGTCCCGGGACTGTTACCTTGGGAGGCAATCAGCCCCAGCATTTT
CDR3 protein: CASSRPGTVTLGGNQPQHF

clone size: NA
D gene: TRBD2
J gene: TRBJ2-1
V gene: TRBV29-1
CDR3 DNA: TGCAGCGTTGAAGGCGGGACTAGCGTATACAATGAGCAGTTCTTC
CDR3 protein: CSVEGGTSVYNEQFF

clone size: medium-sized
D gene: NA
J gene: TRBJ1-2
V gene: TRBV30
CDR3 DNA: TGTGCCCGATTTCCTGCAGGGGATGGGCCCTATGGCTACACCTTC
CDR3 protein: CARFPAGDGPYGYTF

clone size: NA
D gene: TRBD1
J gene: TRBJ1-1
V gene: TRBV28
CDR3 DNA: TGTGCCAGCAGCATATTCAGGGGGAGGAAGACTGAAGCTTTCTTT
CDR3 protein: CASSIFRGRKTEAFF

clone size: NA
D gene: TRBD2
J gene: TRBJ2-1
V gene: TRBV4-1
CDR3 DNA: TGCGCCAGCAGCCTCGTGCCTAGCGGCAGCTCCTACAATGAGCAGTTCTTC
CDR3 protein: CASSLVPSGSSYNEQFF

clone size: few
D gene: TRBD1
J gene: TRBJ1-5
V gene: TRBV5-8
CDR3 DNA: TGTGCCAGCAGGGTGGAGGGACAGGGACGTCAGCCCCAGCATTTT
CDR3 protein: CASRVEGQGRQPQHF

clone size: once
D gene: TRBD2
J gene: TRBJ2-5
V gene: TRBV5-1
CDR3 DNA: TGCGCCAGCAGCTGGGGGACTAGCGGGAGAAACGGCGAGACCCAGTACTTC
CDR3 protein: CASSWGTSGRNGETQYF

clone size: NA
D gene: NA
J gene: TRBJ2-6
V gene: TRBV5-1
CDR3 DNA: TGCGCCAGCAGCTTGGGACACAGCTCTGGGGCCAACGTCCTGACTTTC
CDR3 protein: CASSLGHSSGANVLTF

clone size: few
D gene: NA
J gene: TRBJ1-6
V gene: TRBV4-1
CDR3 DNA: TGCGCCAGCAGCCAAGATTTTCGTGGGACTAGCTCCTATAATTCACCCCTCCACTTT
CDR3 protein: CASSQDFRGTSSYNSPLHF

clone size: NA
D gene: NA
J gene: TRBJ2-2
V gene: TRBV7-9
CDR3 DNA: TGTGCCAGCACTAAAACTATGGGGCAGGAGGGCACCGGGGAGCTGTTTTTT
CDR3 protein: CASTKTMGQEGTGELFF

clone size: NA
D gene: NA
J gene: TRBJ2-5
V gene: TRBV27
CDR3 DNA: TGTGCCAGCAGTTTCAACGGGAGACTCCAAGAGACCCAGTACTTC
CDR3 protein: CASSFNGRLQETQYF

clone size: NA
D gene: NA
J gene: TRBJ1-1
V gene: TRBV18
CDR3 DNA: TGTGCCAGCTCACCACGGCAGGGGCCCCAAGGCACTGAAGCTTTCTTT
CDR3 protein: CASSPRQGPQGTEAFF

clone size: NA
D gene: TRBD1
J gene: TRBJ1-4
V gene: TRBV6-4
CDR3 DNA: TGTGCCAGCAGTGCCGCAGGGGGTCCTAATGAAAAACTGTTTTTT
CDR3 protein: CASSAAGGPNEKLFF

clone size: NA
D gene: TRBD2
J gene: TRBJ2-7
V gene: TRBV18
CDR3 DNA: TGTGCCAGCTCACCCATGGCGGGAGAAATCCACGAGCAGTACTTC
CDR3 protein: CASSPMAGEIHEQYF

clone size: NA
D gene: NA
J gene: TRBJ2-7
V gene: TRBV10-3
CDR3 DNA: TGTACGGGCTACGAGCAGTACTTC
CDR3 protein: CTGYEQYF

clone size: NA
D gene: NA
J gene: TRBJ2-7
V gene: TRBV7-9
CDR3 DNA: TGTGCCAGCAGCTTAGACCGGGGAAACGAGCAGTACTTC
CDR3 protein: CASSLDRGNEQYF

clone size: NA
D gene: NA
J gene: TRBJ1-2
V gene: TRBV28
CDR3 DNA: TGTGCCAGCAGTTGGGCCCCGTCTGGAGGGTCACTCTATGGCTACACCTTC
CDR3 protein: CASSWAPSGGSLYGYTF

clone size: once
D gene: NA
J gene: TRBJ2-5
V gene: TRBV6-5
CDR3 DNA: TGTGCCAGCAGCTACGGATCCGGGAGCCGAGGGGAGACCCAGTACTTC
CDR3 protein: CASSYGSGSRGETQYF

clone size: NA
D gene: TRBD2
J gene: TRBJ2-2
V gene: TRBV19
CDR3 DNA: TGTGCCAGTAGTATGACTAGCGGGAGTCCCGGGGAGCTGTTTTTT
CDR3 protein: CASSMTSGSPGELFF

clone size: few
D gene: TRBD2
J gene: TRBJ2-1
V gene: TRBV5-4
CDR3 DNA: TGTGCCAGCAGCCCCGCGACTAGCCTCAGTGAGCAGTTCTTC
CDR3 protein: CASSPATSLSEQFF

clone size: NA
D gene: TRBD2
J gene: TRBJ2-7
V gene: TRBV7-2
CDR3 DNA: TGTGCCAGCAGCTTAATGGGGGGGACCCCCGAGCAGTACTTC
CDR3 protein: CASSLMGGTPEQYF

clone size: NA
D gene: NA
J gene: TRBJ1-3
V gene: TRBV6-1
CDR3 DNA: TGTGCCAGCCGAGTCGTACCAGGAAACACCATATATTTT
CDR3 protein: CASRVVPGNTIYF

clone size: NA
D gene: TRBD2
J gene: TRBJ2-1
V gene: TRBV19
CDR3 DNA: TGTGCCAGTACCCCACGGGGTAGCGGGAGCTCCTACAGTGAGCAGTTCTTC
CDR3 protein: CASTPRGSGSSYSEQFF

clone size: NA
D gene: TRBD2
J gene: TRBJ2-2
V gene: TRBV10-1
CDR3 DNA: TGCGCCAGCAGTGCGAGCGGGAGGGCCTCGAACACCGGGGAGCTGTTTTTT
CDR3 protein: CASSASGRASNTGELFF

clone size: NA
D gene: NA
J gene: TRBJ2-7
V gene: TRBV6-5
CDR3 DNA: TGTGCCAGCAATAGAAGCCCGTCCTACGAGCAGTACTTC
CDR3 protein: CASNRSPSYEQYF

clone size: NA
D gene: TRBD2
J gene: TRBJ2-3
V gene: TRBV9
CDR3 DNA: TGTGCCAGCAGCGACGCTAGCGGGACGTTCGCAGATACGCAGTATTTT
CDR3 protein: CASSDASGTFADTQYF

clone size: NA
D gene: NA
J gene: TRBJ2-7
V gene: TRBV9
CDR3 DNA: TGTGCCAGCAGCGTAGAGTCAGGGGCGTCCTACGAGCAGTACTTC
CDR3 protein: CASSVESGASYEQYF

clone size: NA
D gene: TRBD2
J gene: TRBJ2-1
V gene: TRBV19
CDR3 DNA: TGTGCCAGTAGTCCTACGACTAGCGGGACCCCTGAGCAGTTCTTC
CDR3 protein: CASSPTTSGTPEQFF

clone size: NA
D gene: NA
J gene: TRBJ2-5
V gene: TRBV30
CDR3 DNA: TGTGCCTGGAGTCAAAGGGGGAAGACCCAGTACTTC
CDR3 protein: CAWSQRGKTQYF

clone size: NA
D gene: TRBD1
J gene: TRBJ1-5
V gene: TRBV2
CDR3 DNA: TGTGCCAGCAGGGGGGACAGGGGGAGGAGGACTCAGCCCCAGCATTTT
CDR3 protein: CASRGDRGRRTQPQHF

clone size: once
D gene: TRBD2
J gene: TRBJ2-1
V gene: TRBV28
CDR3 DNA: TGTGCCAGCATGGGCGGGAGAAGCTCCTACAATGAGCAGTTCTTC
CDR3 protein: CASMGGRSSYNEQFF

clone size: NA
D gene: NA
J gene: TRBJ2-3
V gene: TRBV9
CDR3 DNA: TGTGCCAGCAGCGTAGGGCGGGATACGCAGTATTTT
CDR3 protein: CASSVGRDTQYF

clone size: NA
D gene: NA
J gene: TRBJ2-7
V gene: TRBV27
CDR3 DNA: TGTGCCAGCAGTCCCTCCACTTTCTCCTACGAGCAGTACTTC
CDR3 protein: CASSPSTFSYEQYF

clone size: NA
D gene: NA
J gene: TRBJ2-1
V gene: TRBV7-7
CDR3 DNA: TGTGCTAGCAGCTTAAAACTCCGGGGAGAGCAGTTCTTC
CDR3 protein: CASSLKLRGEQFF

clone size: few
D gene: NA
J gene: TRBJ2-7
V gene: TRBV6-4
CDR3 DNA: TGTGCCAGCAGTCCCCAAGGGGACTCCTACGAGCAGTACTTC
CDR3 protein: CASSPQGDSYEQYF

clone size: NA
D gene: NA
J gene: TRBJ2-3
V gene: TRBV20-1
CDR3 DNA: TGCAGTGGGGGAGCATTGGATACGCAGTATTTT
CDR3 protein: CSGGALDTQYF

clone size: once
D gene: NA
J gene: TRBJ2-5
V gene: TRBV30
CDR3 DNA: TGTGCCTGGGCTAGGAAAGAGACCCAGTACTTC
CDR3 protein: CAWARKETQYF

clone size: medium-sized
D gene: NA
J gene: TRBJ2-7
V gene: TRBV28
CDR3 DNA: TGTGCCAGCAGTCTAGGGGACGAGCAGTACTTC
CDR3 protein: CASSLGDEQYF

clone size: NA
D gene: NA
J gene: TRBJ1-3
V gene: TRBV4-1
CDR3 DNA: TGCGCCAGCAGCCTAAACCCCACGACGGAGGCGAGCTCTGGAAACACCATATATTTT
CDR3 protein: CASSLNPTTEASSGNTIYF

clone size: once
D gene: TRBD1
J gene: TRBJ1-2
V gene: TRBV19
CDR3 DNA: TGTGCCAGTAGTATACAGGGGGCGAGTGGCTACACCTTC
CDR3 protein: CASSIQGASGYTF

clone size: NA
D gene: TRBD2
J gene: TRBJ2-3
V gene: TRBV28
CDR3 DNA: TGTGCCAGCAGTTTATCCTCTAGCGGGAGAGATACGCAGTATTTT
CDR3 protein: CASSLSSSGRDTQYF

clone size: NA
D gene: NA
J gene: TRBJ1-1
V gene: TRBV18
CDR3 DNA: TGTGCCAGCTCACCCCTCGGACAGATGAACACTGAAGCTTTCTTT
CDR3 protein: CASSPLGQMNTEAFF

clone size: few
D gene: TRBD1
J gene: TRBJ2-3
V gene: TRBV6-4
CDR3 DNA: TGTGCCAGCAGTGACGGAAGGACAGGGGGCAGTACGCAGTATTTT
CDR3 protein: CASSDGRTGGSTQYF

clone size: few
D gene: NA
J gene: TRBJ1-1
V gene: TRBV6-5
CDR3 DNA: TGTGCCAGCAGTTACTCATCCCAGAACACTGAAGCTTTCTTT
CDR3 protein: CASSYSSQNTEAFF

clone size: once
D gene: NA
J gene: TRBJ2-7
V gene: TRBV7-9
CDR3 DNA: TGTGCCAGCAGCTTAGGGTGGGGCGAGCAGTACTTC
CDR3 protein: CASSLGWGEQYF

clone size: NA
D gene: NA
J gene: TRBJ2-4
V gene: TRBV18
CDR3 DNA: TGTGCCAGCTCGGGGTCGGACAGTTTACTAGCCAAAAACATTCAGTACTTC
CDR3 protein: CASSGSDSLLAKNIQYF

clone size: NA
D gene: NA
J gene: TRBJ2-7
V gene: TRBV7-2
CDR3 DNA: TGTGCCAGCAGCAGGGAGGCAACGCGCGAGCAGTACTTC
CDR3 protein: CASSREATREQYF

clone size: NA
D gene: TRBD2
J gene: TRBJ2-7
V gene: TRBV7-3
CDR3 DNA: TGTGCCAGCAGCTCCCAACCTAGCGGGACTTACGAGCAGTACTTC
CDR3 protein: CASSSQPSGTYEQYF

clone size: NA
D gene: TRBD1
J gene: TRBJ1-5
V gene: TRBV6-1
CDR3 DNA: TGTGCCAGCCGGGACAGGGTTCCCAATCAGCCCCAGCATTTT
CDR3 protein: CASRDRVPNQPQHF

clone size: NA
D gene: TRBD1
J gene: TRBJ1-5
V gene: TRBV6-5
CDR3 DNA: TGTGCCAGCAGGGGGGGGACAGGGGAAGGGCAGCCCCAGCATTTT
CDR3 protein: CASRGGTGEGQPQHF

clone size: NA
D gene: NA
J gene: TRBJ2-5
V gene: TRBV14
CDR3 DNA: TGTGCCAGCAGCCAAGATCTCCTGGAGCTTGGGGAGACCCAGTACTTC
CDR3 protein: CASSQDLLELGETQYF

clone size: NA
D gene: TRBD2
J gene: TRBJ2-1
V gene: TRBV19
CDR3 DNA: TGTGCCAGTAACACAATTAGAGGTAGCGGGAGATTAAATGAGCAGTTCTTC
CDR3 protein: CASNTIRGSGRLNEQFF